This T cell receptor beta chain appears in the sequencing data of a study of blood T cell repertoires in COVID-19. The wider study: Acute-phase and convalescent COVID-19 samples originated in the United States, Italy and Spain. In each case, the material was cDNA or gDNA derived from T cells, B-cell-depleted T cells, or PBMCs.

This CDR3 contains 15 residues. V gave up 4 bases and J gave up 2 bases, with 15 bases separating them. CDR1 is LGHDT and CDR2 is YNNKEL in the germline V gene (reference sequence). As originally analysed: Counts of nucleated cells, estimated from reference gene primer amplification, were obtained. Data came from immunoSEQ multiplex PCR; TCRdb stores just in-frame clones and leaves some out. That table gives V, J and clone size, and the DNA gave D and trimming. The table has about 160,000 clones, roughly 85% seen once. Followed over time, Seattle patients had been enrolled while infection was active. The rearrangement uses TRBV3-1 (or the pseudogene TRBV3-2) and TRBJ2-7; possibly TRBD2 for D (6 bases). The sequenced material came from peripheral blood. The source of this sequence is a woman in her forties or fifties with COVID-19, enrolled during active disease. As DNA, the CDR3 is TGTGCCAGCAGCCCGGGGACTGCCAGCACCTACGAGCAGTACTTC. Protein sequence: CASSPGTASTYEQYF.